This T cell receptor beta chain was documented in a study of T cell responses to AZD1222 COVID-19 vaccine. TCRdb's copy holds only in-frame clones and misses some; the assay was immunoSEQ multiplex PCR. Of around 150,000 clones in the sample, 90% were seen once. The CDR3 contains 15 residues. J gave up 8 bases and V 5 bases, and 14 bases lay outside the gene matches. Per the germline V gene, CDR1 is LNHNV and CDR2 is YYDKDF (reference sequence). This receptor was taken from an adult in good health. This specimen was peripheral blood, taken on day 0 of AZD1222 vaccination. The rearrangement links TRBV15 to TRBJ1-2, with 7 bases aligning to TRBD1. The CDR3, as DNA: TGTGCCACCAGCCGCCCAGGGACAGCCCCTACGGGCTACACCTTC. It codes for CATSRPGTAPTGYTF.